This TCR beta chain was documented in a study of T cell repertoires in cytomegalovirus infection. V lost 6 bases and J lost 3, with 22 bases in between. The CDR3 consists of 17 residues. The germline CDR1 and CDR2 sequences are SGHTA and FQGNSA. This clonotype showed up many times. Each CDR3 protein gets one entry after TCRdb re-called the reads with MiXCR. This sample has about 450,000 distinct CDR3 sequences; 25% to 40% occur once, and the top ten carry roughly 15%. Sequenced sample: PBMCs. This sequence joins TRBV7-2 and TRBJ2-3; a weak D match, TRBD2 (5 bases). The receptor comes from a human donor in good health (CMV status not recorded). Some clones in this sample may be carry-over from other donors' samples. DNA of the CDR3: TGTGCCAGCAGGACGGGGTCCTCCAGACCCTTAACAGATACGCAGTATTTT. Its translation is CASRTGSSRPLTDTQYF.